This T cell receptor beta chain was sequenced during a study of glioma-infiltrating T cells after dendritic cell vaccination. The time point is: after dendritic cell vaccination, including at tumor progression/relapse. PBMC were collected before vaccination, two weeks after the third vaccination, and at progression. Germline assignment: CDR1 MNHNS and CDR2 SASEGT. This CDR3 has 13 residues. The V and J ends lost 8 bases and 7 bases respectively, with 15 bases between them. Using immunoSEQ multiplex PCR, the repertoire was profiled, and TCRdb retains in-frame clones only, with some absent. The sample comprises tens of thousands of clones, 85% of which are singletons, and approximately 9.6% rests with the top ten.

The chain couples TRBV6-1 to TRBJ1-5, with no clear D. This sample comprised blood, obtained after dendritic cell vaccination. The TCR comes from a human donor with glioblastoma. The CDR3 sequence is CASVMMSRQPQHF. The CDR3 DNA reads TGTGCCAGCGTAATGATGTCCCGGCAGCCCCAGCATTTT.